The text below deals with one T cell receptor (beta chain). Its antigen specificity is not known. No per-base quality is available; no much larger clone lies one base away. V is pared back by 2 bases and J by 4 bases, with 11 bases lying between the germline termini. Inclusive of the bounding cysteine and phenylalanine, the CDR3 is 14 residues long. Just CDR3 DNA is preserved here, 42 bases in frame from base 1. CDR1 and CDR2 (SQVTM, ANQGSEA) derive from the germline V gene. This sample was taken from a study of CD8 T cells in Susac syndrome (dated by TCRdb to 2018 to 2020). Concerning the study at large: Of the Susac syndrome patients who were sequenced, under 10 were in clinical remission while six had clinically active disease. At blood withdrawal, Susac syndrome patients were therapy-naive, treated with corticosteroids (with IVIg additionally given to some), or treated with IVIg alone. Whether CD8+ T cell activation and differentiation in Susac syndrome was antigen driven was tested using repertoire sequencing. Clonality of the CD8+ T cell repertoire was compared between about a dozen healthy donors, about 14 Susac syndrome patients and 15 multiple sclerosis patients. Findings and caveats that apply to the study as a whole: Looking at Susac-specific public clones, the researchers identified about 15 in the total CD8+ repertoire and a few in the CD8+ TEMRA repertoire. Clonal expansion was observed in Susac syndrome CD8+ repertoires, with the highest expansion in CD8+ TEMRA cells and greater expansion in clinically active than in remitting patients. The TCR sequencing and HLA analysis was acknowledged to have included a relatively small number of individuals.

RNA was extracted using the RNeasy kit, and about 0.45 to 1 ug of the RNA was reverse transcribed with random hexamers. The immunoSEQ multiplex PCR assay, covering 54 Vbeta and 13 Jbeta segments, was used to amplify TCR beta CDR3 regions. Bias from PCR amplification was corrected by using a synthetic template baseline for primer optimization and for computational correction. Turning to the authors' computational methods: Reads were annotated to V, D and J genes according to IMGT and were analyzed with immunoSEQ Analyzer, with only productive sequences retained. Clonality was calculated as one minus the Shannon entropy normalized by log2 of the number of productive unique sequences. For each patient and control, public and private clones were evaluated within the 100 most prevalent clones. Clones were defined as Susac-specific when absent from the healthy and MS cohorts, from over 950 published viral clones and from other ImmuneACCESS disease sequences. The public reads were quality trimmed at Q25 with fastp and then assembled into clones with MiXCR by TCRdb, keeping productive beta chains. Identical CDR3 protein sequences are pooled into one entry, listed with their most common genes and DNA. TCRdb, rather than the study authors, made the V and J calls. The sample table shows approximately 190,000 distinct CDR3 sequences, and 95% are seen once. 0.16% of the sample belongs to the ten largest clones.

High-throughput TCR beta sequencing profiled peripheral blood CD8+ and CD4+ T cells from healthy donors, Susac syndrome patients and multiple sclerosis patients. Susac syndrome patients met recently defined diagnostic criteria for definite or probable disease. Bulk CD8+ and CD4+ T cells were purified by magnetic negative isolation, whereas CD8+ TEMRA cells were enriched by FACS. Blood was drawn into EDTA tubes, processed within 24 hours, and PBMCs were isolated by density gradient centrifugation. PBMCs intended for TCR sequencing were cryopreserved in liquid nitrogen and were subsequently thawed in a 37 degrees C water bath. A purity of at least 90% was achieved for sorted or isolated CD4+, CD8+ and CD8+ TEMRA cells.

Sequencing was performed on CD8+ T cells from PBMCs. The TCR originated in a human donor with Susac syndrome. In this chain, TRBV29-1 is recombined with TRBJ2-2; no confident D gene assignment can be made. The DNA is TGCAGCGTTGAATTAGCAGCAAGCACCGGGGAGCTGTTTTTT. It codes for CSVELAASTGELFF.